This T cell receptor beta chain was documented in a study of cytomegalovirus exposure and HLA in healthy donors. Study-wide context: About 85 million unique TCR sequences came from HLA-typed donors in an early release. Regarding the study as a whole: The authors enumerated over 150 TCR beta chains as linked to cytomegalovirus. Links to common viral pathogens appeared, in a later analysis, for several of the most significant clusters. HLA alleles showed associations with 16,951 TCR beta sequences in a later analysis, at a 0.05 false discovery rate.

Amplification used 60 Vbeta primers and 13 Jbeta primers. Clones were sequenced by immunoSEQ multiplex PCR, and TCRdb holds only the in-frame ones, with some missing. The listing contains around 110,000 clones. The CDR3 sequence is 13 residues long. Deletions cut 2 bases from V and 7 bases from J, with 10 bases between. The germline gives CDR1 SGHKS, CDR2 YYEKEE (reference sequence). As for this clone: Its antigen is currently unknown.

The genes are TRBV5-5 and TRBJ2-4, with D uncertain. This sequence originates from a man aged 25-45 years in good health and CMV-seronegative. Sequenced: PBMCs. The CDR3 DNA is TGTGCCAGCAGCTTTAACACAGAGAACATTCAGTACTTC. It is translated as CASSFNTENIQYF.